This record covers a single T cell receptor (beta chain). The antigen is unknown. V was clipped by 5 bases and J by 1 base, with 8 bases between them. CDR1 is MNHEY and CDR2 is SVGEGT in the germline V gene. The CDR3 runs to 13 residues. Method: immunoSEQ multiplex PCR; TCRdb's copy keeps in-frame clones and lacks some. The profile covers under 130,000 clones, with over 80% appearing a single time and 20% to 25% taken by the ten largest. This record belongs to a study of T cell responses to AZD1222 COVID-19 vaccine. General observations from the study: Among those given AZD1222, only five or six were seropositive at baseline.

Source: peripheral blood, taken on day 0 of AZD1222 vaccination. This sequence originates from an adult in good health. The chain has TRBV6-2 or TRBV6-3 and TRBJ2-5; no definite D call. CDR3 region: CASSHYSQETQYF. The DNA for the CDR3 is TGTGCCAGCAGTCATTACAGCCAAGAGACCCAGTACTTC.